This entry features one TCR beta chain sequence. Its specific antigen is unknown. One base away there is no much larger clone; base qualities are not given. The sample originates from a study of cytomegalovirus exposure and HLA in healthy donors (dated by TCRdb to 2016 to 2017). Study-level background: In an earlier analysis of under 750 of the donors, less than 350 Gb of sequence data and 120 million or so unique TCR beta sequences from 150 million to 200 million T cells were reported. An early release covering about 600 HLA-typed donors comprised approximately 290 gigabases of sequencing data and tens of millions of unique TCR sequences. The genetic ancestry cluster associated with self-reported Caucasian donors included around four fifths of the roughly 390 genotyped donors. The study aimed to test whether cataloging public T cell receptors could reveal signatures of past pathogen exposure. Using immunosequencing, the study profiled T cell repertoires from some 670 subjects and related those repertoires to cytomegalovirus serostatus. In addition to the first cohort of several hundred subjects, a separate validation cohort of 120 different subjects was used. To predict cytomegalovirus infection status, the study brought together high-throughput TCR immunosequencing, statistical association of individual TCRs with disease status, and machine learning. To study patterns of TCR occurrence, a later analysis re-analyzed previously published TCR beta repertoires from 700 or so donors and added high-resolution HLA genotyping. The later analysis used no new phenotypic data to find candidate immune exposures, relying instead on TCR beta sequences and their occurrence across donors. An earlier analysis of around 580 of the donors used high-throughput TCR beta sequencing to judge whether each TCR beta V gene segment behaved as functional or pseudogenic. Alongside the repertoire data, information on donor age, sex, ethnicity and CMV serostatus was compiled. A later genetic analysis took genome-wide SNP genotypes for about three fifths of the roughly 700 donors and used that subset as a discovery cohort. All discovery cohort repertoires had been generated using a single sequencing platform. Class I and class II HLA loci were covered by the typing at four-digit resolution. The number of donors typed differed by locus, with about 629-630 for A, B, C, DRB1 and DQB1, 522 for DQA1, 600 to 610 for DPA1, and some 440 for DPB1. A handful of DR-DQ haplotypes were handled as single units for association and clustering because linkage in the cohort was strong. Among some 400 genotyped donors of the cohort, an average of around 220,000 unique TCR beta nucleotide sequences was sequenced per donor, of which about 18% were non-productive.

The cohort was made up of roughly 670 healthy bone marrow donors. At the time of sampling, all cohort members were nominally healthy, though unrecorded immune exposures were likely present. The donor was CMV seropositive and was included in the group of some 290 seropositive cohort members. A peripheral blood sample was provided by each donor, and peripheral blood mononuclear cells were used for TCR beta sequencing. The Qiagen DNeasy Blood Extraction Kit was used to extract genomic DNA from the blood cell samples. From the cysteine up to the phenylalanine, the CDR3 has a length of 14 residues. Only the CDR3 region is kept as DNA, spanning 42 bases read in frame from base 1. The germline V gene provides CDR1 MNHNS and CDR2 SASEGT. The junction carries 15 bases between V and J, which are trimmed by 6 bases and 4 bases respectively. Results and caveats for the whole study, not just this receptor: Because HLA typing was unavailable for some donors at each locus, only the typed subset was used in association tests. Compared with the roughly 710-donor mean, donors in an Asian-associated ancestry cluster had fewer N-insertions in productive TCRs, according to a later genetic analysis. The only immune exposure information available for the cohort was CMV serostatus. In the study, some 160 TCR beta chains were listed as associated with cytomegalovirus. In this cohort, only TCR beta chains were sequenced, and detectable features were limited by the absence of alpha or paired-chain data. In a later genetic analysis, a missense DCLRE1C variant was associated with V-gene and J-gene trimming of TCR beta chains, and the association was replicated in an independent cohort. According to a later analysis, most CMV-associated TCR beta chains appeared to be HLA-restricted, and the HLA associations seemed to be driven largely by CMV exposure. The classifier was reported to diagnose cytomegalovirus status with high specificity and sensitivity in both the original cohort and the validation cohort. The authors suggested that the approach could potentially be extended to other disease states and immunological phenotypes. Compared with equally common non-associated chains, HLA-associated TCR beta chains in a later analysis were more clonally expanded and had lower generation probabilities. Correlated functional status among segregating V segments might reflect linkage disequilibrium, but an unknown experimental factor could not be ruled out. In vitro tests confirmed that a few of the cytomegalovirus-associated TCR beta chains recognize cytomegalovirus antigens. In a later analysis, more than 15,000 TCR beta sequences were associated with specific HLA alleles at a false discovery rate of 0.05. Roughly uniform sequencing depth across donors was assumed in presence/absence analyses, although this assumption may not hold. In a later analysis, the rate of TCR association differed among HLA loci, with DRB1 alleles having the most associated TCRs and HLA-C alleles having the fewest. An earlier analysis of approximately 500 of the donors showed that most TCR beta V segments appeared in productive rearrangements either about 87% or about 30% of the time, which broadly matched IMGT annotations. A further reported finding was that TCR beta sequences accurately predicted the HLA-A and HLA-B alleles for most subjects in the first cohort. Most TCR sequences were observed very rarely across donors, whereas some public TCRs were present in many individuals. Some IMGT-functional V segments, including TRBV6-2 and TRBV6-3, could not be told apart with the 87-base-pair reads, so those segments were excluded. About 17 rarely observed V segments, including chromosome 9 orphons, were excluded from the earlier analysis of 550 to 700 of the donors because counts were too low. A later analysis reported that several top co-occurrence clusters appeared linked to parvovirus B19, influenza, CMV and Epstein-Barr virus. A group of highly shared sequence variants was considered likely to be a technical artifact of the sequencing pipeline. When HLA alleles, especially DR and DQ, strongly co-occurred, TCR associations were difficult to assign to individual alleles.

The library relied on the immunoSEQ multiplex PCR assay. For the multiplex PCR, a mixture combining 60 forward primers for TCR Vbeta segments and 13 reverse primers for TCR Jbeta segments was used. The CDR3 region of rearranged TCR beta genes was amplified from genomic DNA by a multiplex PCR assay. On the Illumina HiSeq System, the amplified TCR beta libraries were sequenced as 87-base-pair reads. Per the source publication's procedure: A later analysis tallied 75 million to 85 million unique TCR beta chains across the roughly 610 repertoires, and roughly 11 million of those chains were shared by two or more donors. To remove PCR and sequencing errors, raw reads were error-corrected and collapsed into unique sequences using a nearest-neighbor algorithm that merged closely related sequences. CDR3 sequences were aligned to IMGT reference sequences to assign V, D and J gene segments. Each retained sequence needed at least a six-nucleotide match to both a V gene segment and a J gene segment. Rearrangements were classified as productive when the CDR3 lacked stop codons and remained in frame with V and J, and all other rearrangements were classified as non-productive. CDR3 was defined according to IMGT convention as the region running from the second conserved V-encoded cysteine to the conserved J-encoded phenylalanine. The earlier analysis of about 590 of the donors excluded sequences that lacked an unambiguous match to a single V gene segment. An earlier analysis of a few hundred of the donors called V segments functional above 56.7% productive rearrangements and segregating when the between-donor standard deviation exceeded 5%. A statistical classification framework was developed to diagnose cytomegalovirus status using the catalog of TCR beta chain sequences. A later analysis assigned V and J genes by comparing TCR nucleotide sequences with IMGT/GENE-DB human TR gene sequences. The TCRdist pipeline was used in a later analysis to assign CDR3 sequences and most-parsimonious VDJ recombination scenarios. In a later analysis, every TCR beta chain was defined by the combination of its CDR3 amino acid sequence and its V-gene family, and reads without a unique V-gene family were dropped. As a way to deal with suspected cross-contamination and a sequencing artifact, a later analysis dropped approximately 570 nucleotide sequences that were highly shared and had low generation probability. In a later analysis, a clonal expansion index for each public chain was calculated from normalized within-repertoire ranks of inferred template counts. In a later analysis, generation probabilities were computed with a VDJ recombination model fitted to out-of-frame rearrangements, and the resulting probabilities were checked against IGoR. A later analysis scored TCR-TCR, TCR-HLA and TCR-CMV co-occurrence with hypergeometric tests, applying a repertoire-size bias correction to TCR pairs. False discovery rates were estimated in a later analysis by permuting HLA or CMV assignments 20 times. A later analysis grouped co-occurring TCRs with DBSCAN, adding TCRdist sequence similarity when clustering within HLA-allele-positive subsets. Repertoires with fewer than 30,000 or more than 120,000 public chains were left out of co-occurrence clustering, as were about five repertoires with anomalous nucleotide sharing. TCRdb retrieved this table from immuneACCESS and kept in-frame rearrangements only. Not all clones are present; in checked studies, unresolved V genes account for under half, and no reason is known for the remainder. The V and J calls and clone size were taken over from that table, and D and trimming were inferred from the DNA. For this sample there are 90,000 or so clones; more than 70% appear just once. The leading ten clones occupy 4% to 5.5% of the sample.

The TCR sequence derives from a male donor in good health and CMV-seropositive. The sample was PBMCs. Rearrangement joined TRBV6-1 to TRBJ1-1; a weak D assignment points to TRBD1 (6 bases agree). The nucleotide sequence is given as TGTGCCAGCAGGGCGTCAGGGGAGATCACTGAAGCTTTCTTT. It is translated as CASRASGEITEAFF.